This section outlines one TCR beta chain sequence together with its context. No antigen is known for it. Per-base qualities were not stored, and no clone one base away is much larger. From the germline V gene, CDR1 is SGDLS and CDR2 is YYNGEE. From cysteine to phenylalanine, the CDR3 is 14 amino acids long. Here the CDR3 DNA is all that survives: 42 bases in frame from base 1. For this chain, trimming is 0 bases at the V end and 5 bases at the J end, and the number of junction bases without a gene match is 3. This sample is drawn from a study of blood T cell repertoires in COVID-19 (TCRdb year 2020). With respect to the entire study: Samples from collaborators originated in the United States, Italy and Spain and spanned both the acute and convalescent phases of COVID-19. Samples were obtained from the ongoing ImmuneRACE study (first 160 participants) and from some 1,300 subjects provided by 6 global collaborators. The repertoires were made available in a free public database intended to serve as a resource for research on the immune response to SARS-CoV-2. Where HLA class I and class II types were available, the types were taken from metadata supplied by the sample provider, not from assay-based typing. The material from the prospective study consisted of cDNA or gDNA derived from T cells, B-cell-depleted T cells, or PBMCs. Deeply sampled blood TCRbeta repertoires from subjects exposed to, actively infected with, or recovered from COVID-19 were included in the dataset. The sample metadata nearly always contained a de-identified subject ID, COVID-19 status, age in years and sex. What the authors observed across the whole study: Clinical and demographic metadata were provided uncurated, with the amount varying by source and participant.

At one collaborating source in Seattle, patients were enrolled during active infection and were followed longitudinally through the course of disease. Each collaborating institution followed its own protocols to collect whole blood in K2EDTA tubes. For TCRbeta analysis, collaborators shipped samples in one of three forms: frozen whole blood, isolated PBMCs, or DNA extracted from either of those sample types. TCRbeta CDR3 regions were amplified from genomic DNA by means of the immunoSEQ Assay, a bias-controlled multiplex PCR. The authors processed their data as follows. The number of nucleated cells in each sample was estimated from the amplification of reference gene primers within the assay. To quantify the absolute abundance of each unique TCRbeta CDR3 rearrangement, sequence reads were collapsed and filtered. For each sample, productive Simpson clonality was calculated as the square root of Simpson's diversity index across productive rearrangements. TCRdb took over this immuneACCESS table, retaining in-frame rearrangements with V and J assigned. Such tables are incomplete; in checked studies, under half of the missing clones stem from an unresolved V gene, and the remainder is unexplained. The DNA gave D and trimming, while V, J and clone size come from that table. The table for this sample lists approximately 120,000 clones; about 90% of them were counted only once. Around 2% of the sample lies in the top ten.

The chain couples TRBV9 to TRBJ1-1; 8 bases in the middle match TRBD1. Sequencing was performed on peripheral blood. The TCR sequence derives from a man aged 50 to 60 with COVID-19, enrolled during active disease. The DNA reads TGTGCCAGCAGCGTAGTTACAGGGGGAACTGAAGCTTTCTTT. Its product reads: CASSVVTGGTEAFF.